The sequence of this T cell receptor (beta chain) was determined in a study of shared T cell receptors in the human thymus. Generated by immunoSEQ multiplex PCR, the TCRdb table keeps only in-frame clones and is missing some. This sample yields hundreds of thousands of clones, of which approximately 87% are seen a single time; roughly 0.0086% belongs to the top ten. Deletions cut 5 bases from V and 0 bases from J, with 8 bases between. Germline assignment: CDR1 SNHLY and CDR2 FYNNEI. CDR3 length equals 13 residues. These data were also filed under a second study, of human thymus T cells. That work states: In corrective heart surgery, resections were taken, and these provided the thymus tissue.

Input material: thymocytes. The source is a boy younger than two with a congenital heart defect. V is TRBV2 and J is TRBJ2-7, with D perhaps TRBD1 (6 bases). CDR3 sequence reads: CASSPGVSYEQYF. In DNA, the CDR3 is TGTGCCAGCAGTCCAGGGGTCTCCTACGAGCAGTACTTC.